The 8 T cell receptor beta chains in this list originate from one sample, sequenced in a study of tumor and adjacent non-tumor tissue in lung cancer. This sample's RNA came from whole unsorted tissue. A modified ARM-PCR protocol with three rounds of nested PCR amplified TCRbeta. One entry per CDR3 protein results from TCRdb running MiXCR on the multiplex PCR reads. The sample lists some 80,000 distinct CDR3 sequences, around 70% occurring once. Sequencing was carried out using lung tumor tissue. These receptors all come from a woman aged 40 to 55 with non-small cell lung cancer.

As to this clonotype: Compared with germline, one end of the junction differs, possibly owing to a read error. The rearrangement uses TRBV20-1 and TRBJ1-1, with D tentatively TRBD1 (5 bases). CDR1 is DFQATT and CDR2 is SNEGSKA in the germline V gene (reference sequence). CDR3 length equals 15 residues. This CDR3 reads CSAKKRIGGGLEAIF. The CDR3 region has the DNA TGCAGTGCTAAGAAGAGGATCGGTGGGGGGTTGGAGGCTATCTTT.

This clonotype counts as medium-sized. The V gene is TRBV5-6, the J gene TRBJ1-5; D remains unclear. The germline gives CDR1 SGHDT, CDR2 YYEEEE. The V and J ends lost 1 base and 11 bases respectively, with 10 bases between them. The CDR3 covers 12 residues. As DNA, the CDR3 is TGTGCCAGCAGCTTGCAACTGGGGACCCAGCATTTT. Its translation: CASSLQLGTQHF.

The chain employs TRBV2 and TRBJ2-1, with 7 bases identical to TRBD2. Germline trimming cut 6 bases from V and 2 bases from J; bases unmatched to any gene: 10. Germline V lookup: CDR1 SNHLY, CDR2 FYNNEI. CDR3 length equals 16 residues. In DNA, the CDR3 is TGTGCCAGCAGCCCCGGGACTAACGATACCTACAATGAGCAGTTCTTC. This translates into CASSPGTNDTYNEQFF.

Concerning this clonotype: A read error may explain this, as a much larger clone is one base away. The CDR3 sequence: CASSPNAVHTEAFF. The DNA for the CDR3 is TGTGCCAGCAGCCCAAATGCGGTGCACACTGAAGCTTTCTTT. V is TRBV28 and J is TRBJ1-1; D gene ambiguous. The CDR3 totals 14 residues. The germline V gene has CDR1 MDHEN and CDR2 SYDVKM. Trimming took 6 bases from V and 3 from J, leaving 14 bases between them.

The chain uses TRBV11-2 and TRBJ2-1; D is unresolved. Per the germline V gene, CDR1 is SGHAT and CDR2 is FQNNGV. The CDR3 totals 13 residues. V lost 5 bases, J lost 14 bases, and 19 bases lay in between. The CDR3, as DNA: TGTGCCAGCAGCATATCCTGTCTTGAGCTAGAGTTCTTC. It encodes CASSISCLELEFF. The variable domain in full, with the rest retrieved from reference TRBV11-2 and TRBJ2-1, is EAGVAQSPRYKIIEKRQSVAFWCNPISGHATLYWYQQILGQGPKLLIQFQNNGVVDDSQLPKDRFSAERLKGVDSTLKIQPAKLEDSAVYLCASSISCLELEFFGPGTRLTVL.

Turning to this clonotype: The CDR3 end shows no conserved phenylalanine or tryptophan, and so a read error is likely. This rearrangement joins TRBV11-3 to TRBJ1-1; D is perhaps TRBD1 (5 bases). Germline CDR1 SGHNT, CDR2 YENEEA. This CDR3 is built from 14 residues. CDR3 in amino acids: CACSSIGTGTEAFL. The CDR3, as DNA: TGTGCCTGCAGCTCTATAGGGACGGGGACTGAAGCTTTCCTT.

The chain joins TRBV6-1 to TRBJ2-1; D uncertain. This CDR3 has 15 amino acids. CDR1 and CDR2 from the germline V gene are MNHNS and SASEGT. V lost 5 bases and J lost 10, with 21 bases in between. This CDR3 reads CASSPGPAGVGEQFF. As DNA, the CDR3 is TGTGCCAGCAGTCCTGGACCTGCTGGAGTAGGCGAGCAGTTCTTC.

Of note for this clonotype: Relative to the germline gene, one junction end is altered; a read error may explain this. This sequence joins TRBV4-1 and TRBJ2-3; D is unclear. There are 15 residues in the CDR3. The germline V gene encodes CDR1 MGHRA and CDR2 YSYEKL. CDR3 sequence: CASSPVRLSTYTQYF. CDR3 DNA sequence: TGCGCCAGTAGCCCCGTCCGGTTAAGCACATATACGCAGTATTTT.